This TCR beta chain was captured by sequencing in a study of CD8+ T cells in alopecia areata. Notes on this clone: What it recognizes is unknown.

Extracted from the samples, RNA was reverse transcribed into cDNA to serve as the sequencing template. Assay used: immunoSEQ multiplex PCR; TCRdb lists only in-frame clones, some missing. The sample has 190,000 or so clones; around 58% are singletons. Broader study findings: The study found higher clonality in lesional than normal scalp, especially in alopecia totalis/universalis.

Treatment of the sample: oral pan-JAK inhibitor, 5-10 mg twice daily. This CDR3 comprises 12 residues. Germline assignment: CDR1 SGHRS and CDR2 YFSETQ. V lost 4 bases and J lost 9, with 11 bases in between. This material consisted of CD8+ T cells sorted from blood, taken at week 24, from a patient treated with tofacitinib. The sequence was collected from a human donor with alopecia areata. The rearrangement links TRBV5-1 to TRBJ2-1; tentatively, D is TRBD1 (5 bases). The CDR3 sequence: CASSGTRAEQFF. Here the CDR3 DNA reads TGCGCCAGCAGCGGAACCAGGGCTGAGCAGTTCTTC. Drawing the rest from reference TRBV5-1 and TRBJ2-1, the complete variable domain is KAGVTQTPRYLIKTRGQQVTLSCSPISGHRSVSWYQQTPGQGLQFLFEYFSETQRNKGNFPGRFSGRQFSNSRSEMNVSTLELGDSALYLCASSGTRAEQFFGPGTRLTVL.